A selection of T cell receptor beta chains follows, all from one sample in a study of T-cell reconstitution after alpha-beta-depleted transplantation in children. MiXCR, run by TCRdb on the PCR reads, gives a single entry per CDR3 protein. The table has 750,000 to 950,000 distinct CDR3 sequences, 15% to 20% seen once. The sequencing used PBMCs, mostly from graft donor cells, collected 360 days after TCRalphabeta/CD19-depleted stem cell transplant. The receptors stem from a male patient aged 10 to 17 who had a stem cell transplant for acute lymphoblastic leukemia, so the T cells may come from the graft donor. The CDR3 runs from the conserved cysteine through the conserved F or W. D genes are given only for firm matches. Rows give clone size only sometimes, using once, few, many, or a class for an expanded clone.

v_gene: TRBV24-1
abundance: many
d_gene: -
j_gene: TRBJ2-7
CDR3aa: CATSDPDNYEQYF
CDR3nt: TGTGCCACCAGTGACCCCGACAACTACGAGCAGTACTTC

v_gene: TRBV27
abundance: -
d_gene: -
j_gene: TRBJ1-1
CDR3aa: CASSLATAAEAFF
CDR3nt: TGTGCCAGCAGTTTAGCTACGGCGGCTGAAGCTTTCTTT

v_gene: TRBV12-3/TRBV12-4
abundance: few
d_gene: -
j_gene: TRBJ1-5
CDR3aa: CASSLTGAHSNQPQHF
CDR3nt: TGTGCCAGCAGTTTAACGGGGGCACATAGCAATCAGCCCCAGCATTTT

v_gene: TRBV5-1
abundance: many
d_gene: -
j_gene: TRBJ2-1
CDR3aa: CASSFRLPLTNEQFF
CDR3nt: TGCGCCAGCAGCTTTCGTCTACCACTTACCAATGAGCAGTTCTTC

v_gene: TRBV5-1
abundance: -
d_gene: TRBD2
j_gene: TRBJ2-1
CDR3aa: CASSLASSGTTYNEQFF
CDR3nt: TGCGCCAGCAGCTTGGCGTCTAGCGGGACGACGTACAATGAGCAGTTCTTC

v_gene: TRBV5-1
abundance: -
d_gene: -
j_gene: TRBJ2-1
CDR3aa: CASSLVAGSWNEQFF
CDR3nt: TGCGCCAGCAGCTTGGTAGCAGGGAGTTGGAATGAGCAGTTCTTC

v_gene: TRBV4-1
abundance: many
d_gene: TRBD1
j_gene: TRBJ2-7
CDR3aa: CASSQEDRVYEQYF
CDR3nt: TGCGCCAGCAGCCAAGAAGACAGGGTGTACGAGCAGTACTTC

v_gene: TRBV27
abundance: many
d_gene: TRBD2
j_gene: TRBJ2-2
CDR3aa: CASIPRGTSGRTGELFF
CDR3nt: TGTGCCAGCATCCCTCGGGGGACTAGCGGGCGGACCGGGGAGCTGTTTTTT

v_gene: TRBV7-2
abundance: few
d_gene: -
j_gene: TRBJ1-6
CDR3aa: CASSPRQTRNSPLHF
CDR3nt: TGTGCCAGCAGCCCTAGACAGACGCGGAATTCACCCCTCCACTTT

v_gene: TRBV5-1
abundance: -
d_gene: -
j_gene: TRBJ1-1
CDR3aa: CASSARAAEAFF
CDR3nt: TGCGCCAGCAGCGCCAGGGCGGCTGAAGCTTTCTTT

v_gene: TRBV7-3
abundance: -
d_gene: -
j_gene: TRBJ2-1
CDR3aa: CASRPQGSHEQFF
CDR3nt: TGTGCCAGCAGGCCACAGGGATCTCATGAGCAGTTCTTC

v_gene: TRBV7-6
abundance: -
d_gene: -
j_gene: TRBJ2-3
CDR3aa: CASSPNPGHGSADTQYF
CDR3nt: TGTGCCAGCAGCCCCAATCCCGGACACGGCAGCGCAGATACGCAGTATTTT

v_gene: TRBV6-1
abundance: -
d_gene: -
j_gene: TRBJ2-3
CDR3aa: CASSQGPWDTQYF
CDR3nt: TGTGCCAGCAGCCAAGGGCCCTGGGATACGCAGTATTTT

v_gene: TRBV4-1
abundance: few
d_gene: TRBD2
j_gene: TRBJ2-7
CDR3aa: CASSHIPSGNEQYF
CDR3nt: TGCGCCAGCAGCCATATCCCCAGCGGGAACGAGCAGTACTTC

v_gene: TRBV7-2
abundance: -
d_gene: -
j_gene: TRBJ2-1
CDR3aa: CASSPWSRAYNEQFF
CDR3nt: TGTGCCAGCAGCCCATGGAGCCGAGCCTACAATGAGCAGTTCTTC

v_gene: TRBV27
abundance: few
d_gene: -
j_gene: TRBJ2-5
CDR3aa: CASSLTGSQETQYF
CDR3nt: TGTGCCAGCAGTTTAACAGGGAGCCAAGAGACCCAGTACTTC

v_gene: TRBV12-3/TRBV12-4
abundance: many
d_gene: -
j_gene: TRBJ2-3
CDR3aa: CASRVRWVTDTQYF
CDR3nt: TGTGCCAGCAGGGTACGGTGGGTCACAGATACGCAGTATTTT

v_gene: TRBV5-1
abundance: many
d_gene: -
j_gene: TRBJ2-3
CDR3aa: CASSFAGDTDTQYF
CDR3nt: TGCGCCAGCAGCTTCGCCGGGGACACAGATACGCAGTATTTT

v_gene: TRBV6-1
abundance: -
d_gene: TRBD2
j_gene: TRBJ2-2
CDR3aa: CASRRGLAHTGELFF
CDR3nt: TGTGCCAGCCGGAGGGGACTAGCACACACCGGGGAGCTGTTTTTT

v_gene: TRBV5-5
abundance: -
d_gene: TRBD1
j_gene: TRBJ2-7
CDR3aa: CASSPPGDRVAYEQYF
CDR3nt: TGTGCCAGCAGTCCGCCGGGGGACAGGGTCGCCTACGAGCAGTACTTC

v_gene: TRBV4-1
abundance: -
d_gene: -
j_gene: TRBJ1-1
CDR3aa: CASSQEGFLNTEAFF
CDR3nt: TGCGCCAGCAGCCAAGAAGGTTTTCTGAACACTGAAGCTTTCTTT

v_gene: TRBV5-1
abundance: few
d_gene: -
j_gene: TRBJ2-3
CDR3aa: CASSLILAGDTQYF
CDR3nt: TGCGCCAGCAGCTTGATTCTAGCTGGAGATACGCAGTATTTT

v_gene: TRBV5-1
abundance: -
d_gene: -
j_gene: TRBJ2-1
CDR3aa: CASSWAPSGEQFF
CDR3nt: TGCGCCAGCAGCTGGGCCCCAAGCGGTGAGCAGTTCTTC

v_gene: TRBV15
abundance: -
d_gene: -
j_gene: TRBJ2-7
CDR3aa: CATSRVGGSGYEQYF
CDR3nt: TGTGCCACCAGCAGAGTAGGGGGGTCTGGCTACGAGCAGTACTTC

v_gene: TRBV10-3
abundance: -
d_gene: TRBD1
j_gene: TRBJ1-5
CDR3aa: CAIRSDRGNQPQHF
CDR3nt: TGTGCCATCAGATCGGACAGGGGCAATCAGCCCCAGCATTTT

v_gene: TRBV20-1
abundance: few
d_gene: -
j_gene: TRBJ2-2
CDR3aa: CSARGATEGTGELFF
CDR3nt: TGCAGTGCTAGGGGCGCTACGGAGGGAACCGGGGAGCTGTTTTTT

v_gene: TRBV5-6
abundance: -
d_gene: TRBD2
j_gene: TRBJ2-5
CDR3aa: CASSSRLAGDETQYF
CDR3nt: TGTGCCAGCAGCTCACGACTAGCGGGAGACGAGACCCAGTACTTC

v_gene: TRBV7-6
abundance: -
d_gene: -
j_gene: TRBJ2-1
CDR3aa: CASSLAGAGRVNEQFF
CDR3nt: TGTGCCAGCAGCTTAGCCGGCGCCGGCAGGGTCAATGAGCAGTTCTTC

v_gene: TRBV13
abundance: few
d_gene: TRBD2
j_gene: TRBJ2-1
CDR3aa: CASGQRESSSYNEQFF
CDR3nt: TGTGCCAGCGGTCAGCGGGAGTCAAGCTCCTACAATGAGCAGTTCTTC

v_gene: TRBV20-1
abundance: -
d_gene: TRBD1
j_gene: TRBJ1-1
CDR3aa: CCALQWDRVMNTEAFF
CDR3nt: TGCTGTGCCCTTCAATGGGACAGGGTCATGAACACTGAAGCTTTCTTT

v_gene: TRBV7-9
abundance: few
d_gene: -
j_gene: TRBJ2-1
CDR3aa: CASSLAINNEQFF
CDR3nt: TGTGCCAGCAGCTTAGCAATAAACAATGAGCAGTTCTTC

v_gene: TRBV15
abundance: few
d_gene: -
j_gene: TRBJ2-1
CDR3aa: CATSSRYGSGSYNEQFF
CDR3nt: TGTGCCACCAGCAGCAGATACGGGAGTGGGTCCTACAATGAGCAGTTCTTC

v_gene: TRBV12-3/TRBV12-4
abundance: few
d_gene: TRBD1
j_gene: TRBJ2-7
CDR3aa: CASSFIGTVPYEQYF
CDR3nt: TGTGCCAGCAGTTTTATAGGGACAGTCCCCTACGAGCAGTACTTC

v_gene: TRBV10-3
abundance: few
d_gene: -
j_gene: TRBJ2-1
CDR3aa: CAISDPDRYNEQFF
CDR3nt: TGTGCCATCAGCGACCCCGACCGGTACAATGAGCAGTTCTTC

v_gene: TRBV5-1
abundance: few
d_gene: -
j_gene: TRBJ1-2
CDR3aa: CASSLGPANYGYTF
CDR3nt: TGCGCCAGCAGCTTGGGTCCAGCTAACTATGGCTACACCTTC

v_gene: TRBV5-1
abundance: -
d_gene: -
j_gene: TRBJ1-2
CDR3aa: CASSFIAIGLDYTF
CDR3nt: TGCGCCAGCAGCTTTATTGCAATAGGGCTTGACTACACCTTC

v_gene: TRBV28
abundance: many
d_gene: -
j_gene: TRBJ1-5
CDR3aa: CASKDGRVYQPQHF
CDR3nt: TGTGCCAGCAAAGACGGGCGGGTGTATCAGCCCCAGCATTTT

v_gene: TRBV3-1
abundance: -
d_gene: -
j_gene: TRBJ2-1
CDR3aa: CASSPVDRVGGNEQFF
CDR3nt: TGTGCCAGCAGCCCGGTAGACAGGGTGGGGGGAAATGAGCAGTTCTTC

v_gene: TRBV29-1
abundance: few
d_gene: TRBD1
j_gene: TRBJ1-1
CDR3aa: CSVVWTGEVRMNTEAFF
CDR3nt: TGCAGCGTTGTGTGGACAGGGGAGGTTAGGATGAACACTGAAGCTTTCTTT

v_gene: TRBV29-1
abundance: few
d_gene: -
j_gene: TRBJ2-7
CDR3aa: CSVRGATYEQYF
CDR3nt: TGCAGCGTCCGTGGGGCAACCTACGAGCAGTACTTC

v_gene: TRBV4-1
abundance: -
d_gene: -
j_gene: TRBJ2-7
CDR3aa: CASRRGTLTYEQYF
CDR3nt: TGCGCCAGCAGACGAGGGACTTTAACCTACGAGCAGTACTTC

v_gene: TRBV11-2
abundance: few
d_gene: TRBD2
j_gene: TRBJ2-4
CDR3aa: CASSHWTSGKAKNIQYF
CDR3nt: TGTGCCAGCAGCCACTGGACTAGCGGGAAAGCCAAAAACATTCAGTACTTC

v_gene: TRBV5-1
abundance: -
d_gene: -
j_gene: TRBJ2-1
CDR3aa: CARRPVTEVEQFF
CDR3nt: TGCGCCAGACGACCGGTTACAGAAGTTGAGCAGTTCTTC

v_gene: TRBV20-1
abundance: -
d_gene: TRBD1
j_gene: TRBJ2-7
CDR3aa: CSAGLRTGAYEQYF
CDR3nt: TGCAGTGCAGGACTTCGGACAGGGGCCTACGAGCAGTACTTC

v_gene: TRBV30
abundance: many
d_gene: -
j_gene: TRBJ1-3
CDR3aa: CAWSRGSNTIYF
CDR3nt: TGTGCCTGGAGTCGAGGGTCAAACACCATATATTTT

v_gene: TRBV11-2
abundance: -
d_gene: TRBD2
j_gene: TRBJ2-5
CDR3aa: CASSQEGLARGETQYF
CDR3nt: TGTGCCAGCAGTCAGGAGGGACTAGCGAGGGGGGAGACCCAGTACTTC

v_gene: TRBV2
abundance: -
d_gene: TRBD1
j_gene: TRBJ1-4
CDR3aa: CASRLQGAREKLFF
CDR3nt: TGTGCCAGCAGATTACAGGGGGCGAGGGAAAAACTGTTTTTT

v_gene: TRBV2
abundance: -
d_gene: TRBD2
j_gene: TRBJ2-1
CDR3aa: CASSEALRESYNEQFF
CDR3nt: TGTGCCAGCAGTGAAGCGTTGCGGGAGTCCTACAATGAGCAGTTCTTC

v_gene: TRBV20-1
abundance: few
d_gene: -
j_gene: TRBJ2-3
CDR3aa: CSAPLGAGDTQYF
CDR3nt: TGCAGTGCTCCTTTAGGGGCAGGTGATACGCAGTATTTT